The 27 T cell receptor beta chains given below trace back to one sample, sequenced in a study of graft-versus-host responses after intestinal transplantation. What these receptors recognize is not known. Only in-frame clones appear in the TCRdb table, and some are missing; sequencing was by immunoSEQ multiplex PCR. The sample shows some 140,000 clones, over 90% of them seen only once. Sample: unstimulated CD4+ T cells sorted from spleen or lymph node cells, taken before intestinal transplant. These receptors were taken from a human donor who received an intestinal transplant.

The chain employs TRBV28 and TRBJ1-6; D is ambiguous. Trimming removed 5 bases at V and 0 bases at J, with 8 bases between. CDR1 is MDHEN and CDR2 is SYDVKM in the germline V gene. This CDR3 has 15 residues. The CDR3 here is CASSPGSSYNSPLHF. CDR3 coding DNA: TGTGCCAGCAGTCCCGGATCCTCCTATAATTCACCCCTCCACTTT.

This clone was picked up one time. The V call is TRBV29-1, the J call TRBJ2-7; possibly TRBD2 for D (6 bases). CDR1 and CDR2 (germline): SQVTM, ANQGSEA. With 4 bases removed from V and 2 bases from J, the gap between germline ends came to 6 bases. The CDR3 is made up of 11 amino acids. The CDR3 loop reads CSVGGAYEQYF. For the CDR3, the DNA is TGCAGCGTTGGGGGGGCCTACGAGCAGTACTTC.

The V call is TRBV5-4, the J call TRBJ1-2, with 7 bases aligning to TRBD1. Germline loops: CDR1 SGHNT, CDR2 YYREEE (reference sequence). The CDR3 consists of 14 residues. Unmatched junction bases numbered 7, after V lost 4 bases and J lost 4 bases. CDR3 loop: CASSRDSAVYGYTF. The CDR3 DNA reads as TGTGCCAGCAGCCGGGACAGTGCAGTCTATGGCTACACCTTC.

This chain joins TRBV18 and TRBJ2-5; 12 nucleotides match TRBD2. V shed 2 bases and J 2 bases; nucleotides not matched to a gene: 3. The CDR3 contains 16 residues. The V gene's germline CDR1 is KGHSH and CDR2 LQKENI. The CDR3 loop reads CASSPTLAGGQETQYF. Written as DNA, the CDR3 is TGTGCCAGCTCACCAACACTAGCGGGAGGTCAAGAGACCCAGTACTTC.

The chain recombines TRBV7-9 with TRBJ2-1; TRBD1 matches at 7 bases. V shed 1 base, J shed 2 bases, and the junction held 2 bases outside the gene matches. CDR3 length: 15 residues. Germline V lookup: CDR1 SEHNR, CDR2 FQNEAQ (reference sequence). The CDR3 nucleotides read TGTGCCAGCAGCTTAGGACAGGGTGCCTACAATGAGCAGTTCTTC. It is translated as CASSLGQGAYNEQFF.

This clone was picked up one time. The chain is built from TRBV19 and TRBJ2-5, with D possibly matching TRBD1 (6 bases). The end of the DNA aligns better with TRBJ2-7, so the J call may be wrong. Germline V CDR1 and CDR2: LNHDA, SQIVND (reference sequence). The CDR3 sequence is 14 residues long. This CDR3 reads CASSRDTQRYEQYF. In nucleotides, the CDR3 is TGTGCCAGTAGTCGGGACACGCAACGCTACGAGCAGTACTTC.

The chain recombines TRBV25-1 with TRBJ1-2; D is undetermined. Between the trimmed V and J ends, which lost 3 bases and 3 bases, there was a span of 14 bases. Germline loops: CDR1 MGHDK, CDR2 SYGVNS. This CDR3 has 15 amino acids. CDR3 in DNA: TGTGCCAGCAGTGACCCGCTGGGTCAGCACTATGGCTACACCTTC. Translated: CASSDPLGQHYGYTF.

The chain recombines TRBV28 with TRBJ2-1, with D unresolved. CDR3 length: 14 residues. In germline, CDR1 is MDHEN, CDR2 SYDVKM. V was clipped by 4 bases and J by 5 bases, with 12 bases between them. The CDR3 reads CASSYGPINNEQFF. For the CDR3, the DNA is TGTGCCAGCAGTTACGGGCCGATCAACAATGAGCAGTTCTTC.

The chain uses TRBV9 and TRBJ2-1; no reliable D call. The CDR3 runs to 13 residues. The V end was cut by 0 bases, the J end by 7 bases, with 8 bases between. Per germline, CDR1 SGDLS and CDR2 YYNGEE. The CDR3 DNA follows: TGTGCCAGCAGCGTAGAAGGCCGGAATGAGCAGTTCTTC. It translates to CASSVEGRNEQFF.

The J gene is TRBJ1-2, the V gene TRBV7-9, with a tentative D call TRBD1 (6 bases). Trimming left V 6 bases short and J 6 bases short, with 20 bases between. This CDR3 spans 15 amino acids. CDR1 and CDR2 from the germline V gene are SEHNR and FQNEAQ (reference sequence). CDR3 protein: CASSLTGGGFHGYTF. The CDR3 DNA is TGTGCCAGCAGTCTCACCGGGGGCGGATTCCATGGCTACACCTTC.

In the case of this clone: Other DNA variants within this sample encode the same CDR3. The V call is TRBV5-1, the J call TRBJ2-1; 7 bases line up with TRBD2. This CDR3 region has 13 residues. Germline values: CDR1 SGHRS, CDR2 YFSETQ. J lost 7 bases, V lost 0 bases, and 1 base had no gene match. The CDR3 nucleotides are TGCGCCAGCAGCTTGGCGGGGGGAAATGAGCAGTTCTTC. Translated, it gives CASSLAGGNEQFF. Full variable domain (rest looked up from reference TRBV5-1 and TRBJ2-1): KAGVTQTPRYLIKTRGQQVTLSCSPISGHRSVSWYQQTPGQGLQFLFEYFSETQRNKGNFPGRFSGRQFSNSRSEMNVSTLELGDSALYLCASSLAGGNEQFFGPGTRLTVL.

The chain carries TRBV19 and TRBJ1-3; D is uncertain. CDR1 and CDR2 from the germline V gene are LNHDA and SQIVND (reference sequence). Trimming took 5 bases from V and 6 from J, leaving 17 bases between them. This CDR3 contains 15 residues. CDR3 DNA sequence: TGTGCCAGTAGTCCACGAACAGCGTCCGTAAACACCATATATTTT. As protein: CASSPRTASVNTIYF. Complete variable domain (other parts from reference TRBV19 and TRBJ1-3): DGGITQSPKYLFRKEGQNVTLSCEQNLNHDAMYWYRQDPGQGLRLIYYSQIVNDFQKGDIAEGYSVSREKKESFPLTVTSAQKNPTAFYLCASSPRTASVNTIYFGEGSWLTVV.

The chain uses TRBV6-5 and TRBJ2-7; maybe TRBD2 (6 bases). V shed 2 bases and J shed 2 bases, with 10 bases lying between them. Germline values: CDR1 MNHEY, CDR2 SVGAGI. The CDR3 extends over 14 amino acids. The chain's CDR3 is CASSYRVAAYEQYF. CDR3 coding DNA: TGTGCCAGCAGTTACAGGGTAGCGGCCTACGAGCAGTACTTC.

This chain links TRBV30 with TRBJ1-5; 7 nucleotides line up with TRBD1. Germline V gene data show CDR1 as GTSNPN and CDR2 as SVGIG (reference sequence). V dropped 3 bases and J dropped 0; count of bases not matched to a gene: 11. The CDR3 contains 17 residues. The CDR3 protein is CAWRVGTAFYSNQPQHF. The CDR3 DNA follows: TGTGCCTGGAGGGTCGGGACAGCGTTCTATAGCAATCAGCCCCAGCATTTT.

This chain uses TRBV7-3 with TRBJ2-7; possibly TRBD1 for D (6 bases). Germline CDR1 and CDR2: SGHTA and FQGTGA. CDR3 length: 13 amino acids. Trimming cost V 5 bases and J 4 bases, with 12 bases left between them. The CDR3 loop is CASSMGQFYEQYF. Here the CDR3 DNA reads TGTGCCAGCAGCATGGGACAATTTTACGAGCAGTACTTC.

The gene calls are TRBV19 and TRBJ1-2, with 10 bases identical to TRBD1. The CDR3 runs 13 residues. Germline CDR1 LNHDA, CDR2 SQIVND (reference sequence). V lost 10 bases, J lost 2 bases, and 4 bases stayed unmatched. DNA for the CDR3: TGTGCCACAGGGACAGGGGAGAACTATGGCTACACCTTC. Translated: CATGTGENYGYTF.

This chain links TRBV6-5 with TRBJ2-1; the match to TRBD2 covers 9 bases. This CDR3 spans 12 amino acids. From germline, CDR1 is MNHEY and CDR2 SVGAGI. With 9 bases clipped from V and 9 bases from J, the junction kept 6 bases outside the gene matches. The CDR3 loop reads CASTSGFGEQFF. CDR3 coding DNA: TGTGCCAGTACTAGCGGGTTCGGTGAGCAGTTCTTC.

The gene calls are TRBV6-5 and TRBJ2-2, with TRBD2 as a possible D gene (7 bases). Germline CDR1 is MNHEY and CDR2 is SVGAGI. The CDR3 is 14 amino acids. Trimming stripped 7 bases from V and 9 bases from J, with 18 bases between. The CDR3 region is CASNNGGPYRELFF. DNA of the CDR3: TGTGCCAGCAACAACGGGGGGCCCTATCGGGAGCTGTTTTTT.

The CDR3 bases are TGTGCCACCAGCAGAGGGGACAGGGATCAGCCCCAGCATTTT. Translated, it gives CATSRGDRDQPQHF. The chain has TRBV15 and TRBJ1-5; 9 bases line up with TRBD1. V lost 1 base to trimming and J lost 5 bases; unmatched junction nucleotides: 0. The CDR3 has 14 residues. Germline assignment: CDR1 LNHNV and CDR2 YYDKDF (reference sequence).

CDR3 in amino acids: CAWNPTRTSGRGFYEQYF. In nucleotides, the CDR3 is TGTGCCTGGAATCCCACGAGGACTAGCGGGAGAGGGTTCTACGAGCAGTACTTC. The chain uses TRBV30 and TRBJ2-7, with TRBD2 matching 13 bases. Losses at the gene ends were 4 bases for V and 3 bases for J; bases not matched to a gene: 15. From germline, CDR1 is GTSNPN and CDR2 SVGIG (reference sequence). The CDR3 has 18 amino acids.

This chain uses TRBV27 with TRBJ2-5, with TRBD1 matching over 8 bases. The germline V gene has CDR1 MNHEY and CDR2 SMNVEV (reference sequence). With V trimmed by 3 bases and J by 5 bases, 11 bases remained unmatched. This CDR3 has 16 residues. The CDR3 sequence: CASSFGYTGGQETQYF. CDR3 sequence (DNA): TGTGCCAGCAGTTTTGGGTACACAGGGGGTCAGGAGACCCAGTACTTC.

This chain's CDR3 is CASSAQGSYGYTF. The CDR3 nucleotides are TGTGCCAGCAGTGCACAGGGGAGCTATGGCTACACCTTC. This rearrangement joins TRBV6-1 to TRBJ1-2; 7 positions match TRBD1. V was pared by 4 bases and J by 4 bases, with 3 bases of the junction left unmatched. There are 13 residues in the CDR3. Germline lookup yields CDR1 MNHNS and CDR2 SASEGT.

The J gene is TRBJ2-2, the V gene TRBV5-4; no clear D. V gave up 4 bases and J gave up 6 bases, with 10 bases separating them. Germline CDR1 is SGHNT and CDR2 is YYREEE (reference sequence). This CDR3 is 13 amino acids long. This CDR3 is CASSKNTAGELFF. CDR3 nucleotides: TGTGCCAGCAGCAAAAATACGGCCGGGGAGCTGTTTTTT.

The chain employs TRBV5-4 and TRBJ1-1; D remains ambiguous. Trimming removed 0 bases from V and 1 base from J, with 7 bases in between. CDR3 size: 14 residues. CDR1 is SGHNT, CDR2 YYREEE, per germline (reference sequence). The CDR3 DNA follows: TGTGCCAGCAGCTTGGTACAGAGGAACACTGAAGCTTTCTTT. Its translation is CASSLVQRNTEAFF.

CDR3 loop: CASSPRLAGVGTDDGEQYF. The CDR3 region has the DNA TGCGCCAGCAGCCCTCGCCTAGCGGGAGTAGGGACAGATGACGGCGAGCAGTACTTC. The J gene is TRBJ2-7, the V gene TRBV5-1; 10 bases align to TRBD2. This CDR3 is built from 19 residues. The junction had 22 bases not matched to a gene; V was cut back by 4 bases and J by 6 bases. Germline values: CDR1 SGHRS, CDR2 YFSETQ.

The J gene is TRBJ1-3, the V gene TRBV5-1, with a tentative D call TRBD1 (5 bases). The length of the CDR3 is 15 residues. V lost 0 bases and J lost 7, with 14 bases in between. CDR1 SGHRS and CDR2 YFSETQ come from the germline V gene. The CDR3 sequence is CASSLVPGNMNTIYF. CDR3 nucleotides: TGCGCCAGCAGCTTGGTGCCAGGGAATATGAACACCATATATTTT.

Details on this clone: The germline gene is not matched at one end of the junction; a read error may be the cause. The rearrangement joins TRBV11-3 to TRBJ2-5, with TRBD2 matching over 11 bases. Germline V gene lookup returns CDR1 SGHNT and CDR2 YENEEA. The CDR3 is 15 amino acids. The CDR3 DNA reads TGTGCCAGCAGCCTTGGGGGACTAGCGGAAGAGGCCCAGTACTTC. Its translation: CASSLGGLAEEAQYF.